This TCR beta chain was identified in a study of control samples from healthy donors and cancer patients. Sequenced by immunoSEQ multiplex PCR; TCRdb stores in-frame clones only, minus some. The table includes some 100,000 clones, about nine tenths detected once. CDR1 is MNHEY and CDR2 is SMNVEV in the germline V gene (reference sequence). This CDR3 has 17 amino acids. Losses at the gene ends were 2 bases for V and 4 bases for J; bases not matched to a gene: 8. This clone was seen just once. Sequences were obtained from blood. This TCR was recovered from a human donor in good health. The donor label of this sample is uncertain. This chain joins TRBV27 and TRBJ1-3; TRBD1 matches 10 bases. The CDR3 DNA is TGTGCCAGCAGTTTACGGGGACAGGGGTTCCCCGGAAACACCATATATTTT. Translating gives CASSLRGQGFPGNTIYF.